The TCR beta chain under discussion was sequenced for a study of blood T cells in healthy people across ages. Together with a sample-barcoded 5' primer, a J-beta primer mix was included in a second PCR lasting about 6 to 11 cycles. Unique molecular identifiers of 12 random nucleotides labeled each cDNA. MiXCR was run by TCRdb on the 5' RACE reads, yielding one entry per CDR3 protein. The sample carries hundreds of thousands of distinct CDR3 sequences, 29% recorded once. Study conclusions and caveats: A greater number of naive CD4+ cells and higher diversity distinguished long-lived donors from aged donors.

This clonotype was seen at least ten times. As yet, its antigen is unknown. Input material: blood. The TCR comes from a woman aged 80 or over in good health.

In DNA, the CDR3 is TGTGCCAGCAGCCTAAGGCGACCGGGACAGGGGCCCTACGAGCAGTACTTC. It encodes CASSLRRPGQGPYEQYF. The J gene is TRBJ2-7, the V gene TRBV7-2; the match to TRBD1 covers 10 bases. With V trimmed by 5 bases and J by 2 bases, 12 bases remained unmatched. This CDR3 region has 17 residues. Germline CDR1 SGHTA, CDR2 FQGNSA.